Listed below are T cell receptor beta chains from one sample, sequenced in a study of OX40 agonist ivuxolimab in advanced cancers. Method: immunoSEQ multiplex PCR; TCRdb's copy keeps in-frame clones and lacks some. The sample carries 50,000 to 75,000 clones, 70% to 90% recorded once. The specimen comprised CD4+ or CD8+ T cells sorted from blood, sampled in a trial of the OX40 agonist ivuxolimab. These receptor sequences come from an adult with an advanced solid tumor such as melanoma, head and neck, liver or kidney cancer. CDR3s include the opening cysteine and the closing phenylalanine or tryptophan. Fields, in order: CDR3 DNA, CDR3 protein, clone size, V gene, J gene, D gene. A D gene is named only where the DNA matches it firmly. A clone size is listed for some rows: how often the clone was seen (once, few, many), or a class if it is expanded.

TGCGCCAGCAGCTACCAGGGGGGCAATCAGCCCCAGCATTTT	CASSYQGGNQPQHF	NA	TRBV5-1	TRBJ1-5	TRBD1
TGTGCCAGCAGTTTATCGAAAACAGCGATCTATGGCTACACCTTC	CASSLSKTAIYGYTF	NA	TRBV27	TRBJ1-2	NA
TGTGCCAGCAGCTTGGAACAGGTGAGCTCTGGAAACACCATATATTTT	CASSLEQVSSGNTIYF	NA	TRBV5-6	TRBJ1-3	NA
TGTGCCAGCAGCGCACAGGGGTTCGATGGCTACACCTTC	CASSAQGFDGYTF	NA	TRBV2	TRBJ1-2	TRBD1
TGTGCCAGCAGCTTGGGGCAGGGAGTTGCAACTAATGAAAAACTGTTTTTT	CASSLGQGVATNEKLFF	NA	TRBV5-6	TRBJ1-4	NA
TGTGCCAGCAGCTTAGGGCCGAGCACAGATACGCAGTATTTT	CASSLGPSTDTQYF	NA	TRBV7-2	TRBJ2-3	NA
TGCAGCGAAGTGCGGGGGGCAGGGTACACTGAAGCTTTCTTT	CSEVRGAGYTEAFF	NA	TRBV29-1	TRBJ1-1	NA
TGTGCCAGCAGCATCGCTGGGCGTGCCTACAATGAGCAGTTCTTC	CASSIAGRAYNEQFF	few	TRBV7-8	TRBJ2-1	NA
TGTGCCAGCAGCGTAGAGGCGGGATTTAGCACAGATACGCAGTATTTT	CASSVEAGFSTDTQYF	NA	TRBV9	TRBJ2-3	NA
TGTGCCAGCAGCCAATCGGGACAGGGCATTCAGCCCCAGCATTTT	CASSQSGQGIQPQHF	once	TRBV16	TRBJ1-5	TRBD1
TGCAGCGTTGACTGGGGCGCCTATGGCTACACCTTC	CSVDWGAYGYTF	NA	TRBV29-1	TRBJ1-2	NA
TGTGCCAGCCAGGTGCTGAACTCTGGAAACACCATATATTTT	CASQVLNSGNTIYF	NA	TRBV5-6	TRBJ1-3	NA
TGCAGCGCCGGAGCGGGGGGTGGGGAGCAGTACTTC	CSAGAGGGEQYF	NA	TRBV29-1	TRBJ2-7	TRBD2
TGTGCCAGTAGTATGGTGGCAGGGTTCACCGGGGAGCTGTTTTTT	CASSMVAGFTGELFF	NA	TRBV19	TRBJ2-2	NA
TGCGCCAGCAGCCCACGACAGGGGGCGGGAGAGACCCAGTACTTC	CASSPRQGAGETQYF	NA	TRBV5-1	TRBJ2-5	TRBD1
TGTGCCAGCACTCTAACCGGGGATGAAGCTTTCTTT	CASTLTGDEAFF	once	TRBV7-2	TRBJ1-1	NA
TGCGCCAGCAGCCCCGGGCGGAACTACGAGCAGTACTTC	CASSPGRNYEQYF	NA	TRBV5-1	TRBJ2-7	NA
TGTGCCAGCAGCCCGGGGCCGACGGGGACCCAGTACTTC	CASSPGPTGTQYF	NA	TRBV13	TRBJ2-5	NA
TGTGCCAGTCGTCAGGGGGACTATGGCTACACCTTC	CASRQGDYGYTF	NA	TRBV5-4	TRBJ1-2	TRBD1
TGTGCCAGCTCACCGGGGGGGCTCGGGTACAATGAGCAGTTCTTC	CASSPGGLGYNEQFF	NA	TRBV18	TRBJ2-1	NA
TGTGCCAGCAGCTTAGACCAGAACACTGAAGCTTTCTTT	CASSLDQNTEAFF	NA	TRBV7-2	TRBJ1-1	NA
TGCGCCAGCTTTCCCGGGACTAGCGGGGGCTATGAGCAGTTCTTC	CASFPGTSGGYEQFF	NA	TRBV5-1	TRBJ2-1	TRBD2
TGTGCCAGCAGTTTACTGGGGTCCATCAATGAGCAGTTCTTC	CASSLLGSINEQFF	NA	TRBV28	TRBJ2-1	NA
TGCGCCAGCAGCTTGGAAGCGGGAGTCTCCTACGAGCAGTACTTC	CASSLEAGVSYEQYF	NA	TRBV5-1	TRBJ2-7	TRBD2
TGTGCCAGCAGCTTGGACCACAGCTTCCCGAGGAACACTGAAGCTTTCTTT	CASSLDHSFPRNTEAFF	NA	TRBV7-9	TRBJ1-1	NA
TGCGCCAGCAGCTCGGGGGGGGGACTAGCGGGAGAATTCTCCTACGAGCAGTACTTC	CASSSGGGLAGEFSYEQYF	once	TRBV4-1	TRBJ2-7	TRBD2
TGCGCCAGCAGTCCTTACCAGGGGGGCTATGGCTACACCTTC	CASSPYQGGYGYTF	once	TRBV5-1	TRBJ1-2	TRBD1
TGCGCCAGCAGCTGGAAACCCGGACAGGGGGGAACTAATGAAAAACTGTTTTTT	CASSWKPGQGGTNEKLFF	NA	TRBV10-2	TRBJ1-4	TRBD1
TGTGCCTGGAGTAGGGGGAGCTCCTACAATGAGCAGTTCTTC	CAWSRGSSYNEQFF	NA	TRBV30	TRBJ2-1	NA
TGTGCCAGCAGCGTAGCTAGCGGGGATCGGTACGAGCAGTACTTC	CASSVASGDRYEQYF	NA	TRBV9	TRBJ2-7	TRBD2
TGTGCCAGCAGCGTAGTTGGGGGACAGGGGAACACCGGGGAGCTGTTTTTT	CASSVVGGQGNTGELFF	once	TRBV9	TRBJ2-2	TRBD1
TGTGCCAGCAGCTGGGACAGGGGGCATCAGCCCCAGCATTTT	CASSWDRGHQPQHF	NA	TRBV7-2	TRBJ1-5	TRBD1
TGTGCCAGCACCAGGGACATAGATGGAAACACCATATATTTT	CASTRDIDGNTIYF	NA	TRBV7-8	TRBJ1-3	NA
TGTGCCATCAGTGGGACTAGCGCCTACAATGAGCAGTTCTTC	CAISGTSAYNEQFF	once	TRBV10-3	TRBJ2-1	TRBD2
TGCGCCAGCAGCCTGCTCGGACTAGCGGGAGGTTACGAGCAGTACTTC	CASSLLGLAGGYEQYF	NA	TRBV4-1	TRBJ2-7	TRBD2
TGTGCCAGCTCACCACCGACGGGACAGGGGGCGCGCGGGGAGCTGTTTTTT	CASSPPTGQGARGELFF	NA	TRBV18	TRBJ2-2	TRBD1
TGTGCCAGCAGCTCCCGAGGGACAGGAGCTAACTATGGCTACACCTTC	CASSSRGTGANYGYTF	NA	TRBV13	TRBJ1-2	TRBD1
TGTGCCAGCAGCCGCTCCTTGCCTAGCGGGAGTGCAGATACGCAGTATTTT	CASSRSLPSGSADTQYF	NA	TRBV5-4	TRBJ2-3	TRBD2
TGTGCCTGGAGCCAGGGAGGGACAGGGCGGAAAGAGCAGTACTTC	CAWSQGGTGRKEQYF	NA	TRBV30	TRBJ2-7	TRBD1
TGTGCCAGTAGTTTGAGGGACAGGGAAGTAGTCAACGGCTACACCTTC	CASSLRDREVVNGYTF	NA	TRBV19	TRBJ1-2	TRBD1